This T cell receptor beta chain was observed in a study of blood T cell repertoires in COVID-19. Whole-study context: The United States, Italy and Spain provided the acute and convalescent COVID-19 samples.

As processed by the authors: Amplification from reference gene primers served as the basis for estimated nucleated cell counts. Sequencing used immunoSEQ multiplex PCR; TCRdb keeps in-frame clones, though not all of them. D and trimming come from the DNA, and the V and J calls and clone size come from that table. This sample yields about 300,000 clones, of which 85% to 90% are seen a single time; roughly 4.5% belongs to the top ten. All enrollees were roughly 18 to 89 years old and from about two dozen US areas. With 4 bases removed from V and 4 bases from J, the gap between germline ends came to 13 bases. This CDR3 has 15 residues. Germline loops: CDR1 KGHDR, CDR2 SFDVKD.

This receptor was obtained from a man aged 25 to 40 who had recovered from COVID-19. V is TRBV24-1 and J is TRBJ2-1, with a tentative D call TRBD1 (5 bases). Sequenced input: PBMCs or T cells enriched from blood (not recorded which). The CDR3 DNA is TGTGCCACCAGTGACGTAACAACAGGTTACAATGAGCAGTTCTTC. Residues: CATSDVTTGYNEQFF.